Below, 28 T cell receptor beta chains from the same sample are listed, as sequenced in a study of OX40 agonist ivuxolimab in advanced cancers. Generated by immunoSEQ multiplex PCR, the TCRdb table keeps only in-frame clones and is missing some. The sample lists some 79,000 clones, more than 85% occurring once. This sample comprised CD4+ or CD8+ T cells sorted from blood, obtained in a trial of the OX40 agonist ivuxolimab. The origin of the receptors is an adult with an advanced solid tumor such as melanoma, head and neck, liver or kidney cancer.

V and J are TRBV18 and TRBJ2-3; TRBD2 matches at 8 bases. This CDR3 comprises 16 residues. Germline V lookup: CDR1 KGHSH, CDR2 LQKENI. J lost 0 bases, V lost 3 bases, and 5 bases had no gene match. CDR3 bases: TGTGCCAGCTCACCCAAACTAGCGGCTAGCACAGATACGCAGTATTTT. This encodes CASSPKLAASTDTQYF.

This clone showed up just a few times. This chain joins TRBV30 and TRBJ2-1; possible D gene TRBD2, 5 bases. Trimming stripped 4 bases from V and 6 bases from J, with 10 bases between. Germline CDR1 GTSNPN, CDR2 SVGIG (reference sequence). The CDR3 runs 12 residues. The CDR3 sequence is CAWTASFNEQFF. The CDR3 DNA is TGTGCCTGGACGGCTAGCTTCAATGAGCAGTTCTTC.

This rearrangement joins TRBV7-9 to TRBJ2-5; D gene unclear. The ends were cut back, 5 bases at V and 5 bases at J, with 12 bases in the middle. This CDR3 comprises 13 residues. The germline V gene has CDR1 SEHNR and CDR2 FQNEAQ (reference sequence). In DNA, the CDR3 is TGTGCCAGCAGCCCTAACCCCACGGAGACCCAGTACTTC. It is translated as CASSPNPTETQYF.

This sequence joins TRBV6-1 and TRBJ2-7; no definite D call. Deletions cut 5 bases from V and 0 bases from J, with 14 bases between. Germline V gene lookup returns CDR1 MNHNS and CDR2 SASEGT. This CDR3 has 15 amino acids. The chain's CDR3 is CASSSPPLSSYEQYF. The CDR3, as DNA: TGTGCCAGCAGTTCCCCTCCCCTAAGCTCCTACGAGCAGTACTTC.

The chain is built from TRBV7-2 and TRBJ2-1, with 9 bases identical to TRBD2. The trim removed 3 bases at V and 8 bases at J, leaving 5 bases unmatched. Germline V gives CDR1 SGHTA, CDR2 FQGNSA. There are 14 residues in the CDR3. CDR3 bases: TGTGCCAGCAGCTTCGGATTAGCGGGAGATGAGCAGTTCTTC. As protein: CASSFGLAGDEQFF.

As DNA, the CDR3 is TGTGCCAGCAGTTTAGGACCTGGGGGGTGGACTGAAGCTTTCTTT. Amino acid sequence: CASSLGPGGWTEAFF. The chain is built from TRBV27 and TRBJ1-1, with D possibly being TRBD1 (5 bases). Trimming took 2 bases from V and 5 from J, leaving 15 bases between them. CDR1 is MNHEY, CDR2 SMNVEV, per germline (reference sequence). CDR3 size: 15 residues.

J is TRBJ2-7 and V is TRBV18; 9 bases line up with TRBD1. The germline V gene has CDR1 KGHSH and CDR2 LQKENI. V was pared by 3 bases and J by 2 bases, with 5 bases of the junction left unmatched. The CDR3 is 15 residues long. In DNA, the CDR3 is TGTGCCAGCTCACCGCCGGGACAGGGACCCTACGAGCAGTACTTC. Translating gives CASSPPGQGPYEQYF.

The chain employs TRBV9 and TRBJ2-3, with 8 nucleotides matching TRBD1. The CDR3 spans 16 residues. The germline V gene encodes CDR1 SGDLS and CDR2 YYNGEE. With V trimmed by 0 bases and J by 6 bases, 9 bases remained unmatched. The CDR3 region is CASSVAPGQGYDTQYF. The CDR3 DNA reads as TGTGCCAGCAGCGTAGCCCCAGGACAGGGCTACGATACGCAGTATTTT.

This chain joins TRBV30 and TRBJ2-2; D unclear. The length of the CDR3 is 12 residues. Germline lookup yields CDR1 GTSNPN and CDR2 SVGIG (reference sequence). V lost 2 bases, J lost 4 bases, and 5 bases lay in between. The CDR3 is CAWSRSTGELFF. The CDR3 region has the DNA TGTGCCTGGAGTCGCAGCACCGGGGAGCTGTTTTTT.

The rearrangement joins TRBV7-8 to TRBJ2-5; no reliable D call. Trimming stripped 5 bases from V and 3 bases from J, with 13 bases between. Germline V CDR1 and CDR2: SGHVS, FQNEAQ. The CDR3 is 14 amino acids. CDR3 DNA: TGTGCCAGCAGCCCCCCCGGCTCGGAAGAGACCCAGTACTTC. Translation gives CASSPPGSEETQYF.

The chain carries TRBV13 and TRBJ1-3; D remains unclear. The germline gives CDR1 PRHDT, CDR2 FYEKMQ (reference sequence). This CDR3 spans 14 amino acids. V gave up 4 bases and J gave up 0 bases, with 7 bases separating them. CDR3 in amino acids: CASSSRYSGNTIYF. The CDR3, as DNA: TGTGCCAGCAGCTCCCGTTACTCTGGAAACACCATATATTTT.

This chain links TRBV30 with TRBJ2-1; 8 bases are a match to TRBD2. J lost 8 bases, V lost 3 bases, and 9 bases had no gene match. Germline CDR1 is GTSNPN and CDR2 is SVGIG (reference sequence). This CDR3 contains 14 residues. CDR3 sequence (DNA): TGTGCCTGGAGACCTAGCGGGCCGAACGATGAGCAGTTCTTC. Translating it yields CAWRPSGPNDEQFF.

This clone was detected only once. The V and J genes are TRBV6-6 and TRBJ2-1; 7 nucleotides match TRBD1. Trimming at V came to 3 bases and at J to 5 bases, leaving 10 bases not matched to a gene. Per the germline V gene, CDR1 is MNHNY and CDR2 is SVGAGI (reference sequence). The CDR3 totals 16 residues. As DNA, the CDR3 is TGTGCCAGCAGTTATCGAACCGGGACAGACGACAATGAGCAGTTCTTC. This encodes CASSYRTGTDDNEQFF.

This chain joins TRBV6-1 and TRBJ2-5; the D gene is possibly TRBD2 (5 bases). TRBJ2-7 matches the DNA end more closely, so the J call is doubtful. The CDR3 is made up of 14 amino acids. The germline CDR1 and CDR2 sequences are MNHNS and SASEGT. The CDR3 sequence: CASITNPGGYEQYF. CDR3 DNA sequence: TGTGCCAGCATAACTAATCCAGGAGGCTACGAGCAGTACTTC.

The DNA of the CDR3 is TGTGCCAGCAATCAATGGGTCGCGGAGACCCAGTACTTC. Amino acids: CASNQWVAETQYF. The chain joins TRBV6-6 to TRBJ2-5; D is uncertain. V was clipped by 7 bases and J by 5 bases, with 14 bases between them. Germline assignment: CDR1 MNHNY and CDR2 SVGAGI (reference sequence). The CDR3 is made up of 13 amino acids.

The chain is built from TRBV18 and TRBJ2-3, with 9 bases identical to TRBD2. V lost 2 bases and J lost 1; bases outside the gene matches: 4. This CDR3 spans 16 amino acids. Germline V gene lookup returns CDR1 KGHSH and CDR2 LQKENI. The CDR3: CASSPNRGGGTDTQYF. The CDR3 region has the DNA TGTGCCAGCTCACCAAACCGCGGGGGGGGCACAGATACGCAGTATTTT.

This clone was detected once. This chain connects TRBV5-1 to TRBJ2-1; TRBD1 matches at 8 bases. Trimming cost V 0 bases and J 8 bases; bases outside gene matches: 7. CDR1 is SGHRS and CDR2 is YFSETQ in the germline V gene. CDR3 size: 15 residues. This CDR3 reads CASSLVPGGEDEQFF. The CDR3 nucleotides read TGCGCCAGCAGCTTGGTACCAGGGGGCGAAGATGAGCAGTTCTTC.

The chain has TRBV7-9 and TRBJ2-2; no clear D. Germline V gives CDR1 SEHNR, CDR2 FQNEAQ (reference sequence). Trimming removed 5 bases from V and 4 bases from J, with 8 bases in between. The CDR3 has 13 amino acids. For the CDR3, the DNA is TGTGCCAGCAGCGACGGCTTCACCGGGGAGCTGTTTTTT. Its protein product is CASSDGFTGELFF.

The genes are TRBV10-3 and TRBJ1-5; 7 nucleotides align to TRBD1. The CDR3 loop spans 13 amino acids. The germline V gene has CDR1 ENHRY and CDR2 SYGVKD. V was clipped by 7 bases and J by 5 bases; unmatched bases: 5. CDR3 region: CAINRDRDQPQHF. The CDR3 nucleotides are TGTGCCATCAACCGGGACAGAGATCAGCCCCAGCATTTT.

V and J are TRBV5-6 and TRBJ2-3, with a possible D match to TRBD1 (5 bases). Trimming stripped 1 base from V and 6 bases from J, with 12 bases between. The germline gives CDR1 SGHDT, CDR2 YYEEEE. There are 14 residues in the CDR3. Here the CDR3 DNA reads TGTGCCAGCAGCTTGTGGGGCTTCTCGGATACGCAGTATTTT. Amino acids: CASSLWGFSDTQYF.

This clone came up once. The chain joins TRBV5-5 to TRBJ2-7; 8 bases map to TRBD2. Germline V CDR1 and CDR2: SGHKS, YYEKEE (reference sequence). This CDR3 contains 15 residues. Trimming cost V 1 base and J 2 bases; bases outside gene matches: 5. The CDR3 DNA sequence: TGTGCCAGCAGCTTGCGGGGGGGATCCACCTACGAGCAGTACTTC. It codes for CASSLRGGSTYEQYF.

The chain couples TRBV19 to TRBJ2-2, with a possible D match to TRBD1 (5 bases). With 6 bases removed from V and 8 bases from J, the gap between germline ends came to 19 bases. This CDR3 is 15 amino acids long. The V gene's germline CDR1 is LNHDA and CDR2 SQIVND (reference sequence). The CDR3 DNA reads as TGTGCCAGTAGCGCCGGAACAGGCGACTCGGGGGAGCTGTTTTTT. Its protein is CASSAGTGDSGELFF.

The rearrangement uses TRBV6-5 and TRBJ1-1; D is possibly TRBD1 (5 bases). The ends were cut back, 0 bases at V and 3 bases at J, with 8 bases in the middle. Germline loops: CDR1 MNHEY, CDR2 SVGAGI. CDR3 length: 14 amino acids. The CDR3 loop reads CASSYSRGYTEAFF. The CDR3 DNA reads TGTGCCAGCAGTTACTCGCGGGGGTACACTGAAGCTTTCTTT.

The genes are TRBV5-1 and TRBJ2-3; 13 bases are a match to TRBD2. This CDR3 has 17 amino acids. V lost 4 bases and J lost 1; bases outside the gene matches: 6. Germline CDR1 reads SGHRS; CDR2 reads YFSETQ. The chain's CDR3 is CASSPPGLAGGTDTQYF. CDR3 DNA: TGCGCCAGCAGCCCACCTGGACTAGCGGGGGGCACAGATACGCAGTATTTT.

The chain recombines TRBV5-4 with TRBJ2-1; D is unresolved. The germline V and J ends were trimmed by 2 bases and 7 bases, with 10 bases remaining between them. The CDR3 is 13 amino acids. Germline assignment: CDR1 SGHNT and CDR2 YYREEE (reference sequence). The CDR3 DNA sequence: TGTGCCAGCAGCTTTTCTGAGCAGAATGAGCAGTTCTTC. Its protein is CASSFSEQNEQFF.

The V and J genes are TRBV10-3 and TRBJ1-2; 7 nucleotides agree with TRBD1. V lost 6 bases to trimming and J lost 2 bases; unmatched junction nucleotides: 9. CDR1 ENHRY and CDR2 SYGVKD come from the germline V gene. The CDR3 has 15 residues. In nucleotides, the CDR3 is TGTGCCATCAGAGCCCGGGACAGCAGGAACTATGGCTACACCTTC. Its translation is CAIRARDSRNYGYTF.

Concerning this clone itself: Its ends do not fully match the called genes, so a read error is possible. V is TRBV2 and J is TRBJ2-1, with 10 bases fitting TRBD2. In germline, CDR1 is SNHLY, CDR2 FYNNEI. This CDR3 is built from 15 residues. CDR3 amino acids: CASREAGGPYNEQFF. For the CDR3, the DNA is TGTGCCAGCAGGGAAGCGGGAGGGCCCTACAATGAGCAGTTCTTC.

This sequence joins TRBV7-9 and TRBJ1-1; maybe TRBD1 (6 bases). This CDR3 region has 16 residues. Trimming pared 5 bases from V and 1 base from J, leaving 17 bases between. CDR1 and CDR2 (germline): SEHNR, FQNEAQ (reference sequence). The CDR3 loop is CASSPPGKGQNTEAFF. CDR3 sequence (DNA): TGTGCCAGCAGCCCCCCAGGTAAGGGACAGAACACTGAAGCTTTCTTT.